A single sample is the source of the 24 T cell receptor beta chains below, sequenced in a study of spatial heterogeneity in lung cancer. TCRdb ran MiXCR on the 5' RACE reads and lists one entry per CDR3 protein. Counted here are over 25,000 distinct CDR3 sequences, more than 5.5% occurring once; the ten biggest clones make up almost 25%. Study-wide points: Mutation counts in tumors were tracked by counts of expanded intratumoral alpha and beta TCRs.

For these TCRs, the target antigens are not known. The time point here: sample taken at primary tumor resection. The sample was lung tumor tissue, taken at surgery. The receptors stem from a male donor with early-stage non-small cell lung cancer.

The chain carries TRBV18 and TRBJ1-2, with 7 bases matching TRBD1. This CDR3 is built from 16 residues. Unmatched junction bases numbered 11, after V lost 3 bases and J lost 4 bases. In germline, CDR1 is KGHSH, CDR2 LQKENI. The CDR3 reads CASSPRRTGDSYGYTF. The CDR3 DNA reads TGTGCCAGCTCACCGCGAAGGACAGGCGATTCCTATGGCTACACCTTC.

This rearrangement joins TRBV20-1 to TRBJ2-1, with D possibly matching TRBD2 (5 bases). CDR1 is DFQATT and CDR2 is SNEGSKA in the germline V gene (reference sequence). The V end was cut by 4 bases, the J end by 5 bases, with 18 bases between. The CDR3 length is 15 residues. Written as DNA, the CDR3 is TGCAGTGCTATCAGAGGGCTAAGATGGGACAATGAGCAGTTCTTC. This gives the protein CSAIRGLRWDNEQFF.

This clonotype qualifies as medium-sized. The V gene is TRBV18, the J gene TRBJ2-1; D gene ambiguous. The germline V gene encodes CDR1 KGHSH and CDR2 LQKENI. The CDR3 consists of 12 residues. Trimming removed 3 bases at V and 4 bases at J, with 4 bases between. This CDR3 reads CASSPTYNEQFF. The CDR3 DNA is TGTGCCAGCTCACCCACGTACAATGAGCAGTTCTTC. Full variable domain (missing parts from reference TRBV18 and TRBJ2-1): NAGVMQNPRHLVRRRGQEARLRCSPMKGHSHVYWYRQLPEEGLKFMVYLQKENIIDESGMPKERFSAEFPKEGPSILRIQQVVRGDSAAYFCASSPTYNEQFFGPGTRLTVL.

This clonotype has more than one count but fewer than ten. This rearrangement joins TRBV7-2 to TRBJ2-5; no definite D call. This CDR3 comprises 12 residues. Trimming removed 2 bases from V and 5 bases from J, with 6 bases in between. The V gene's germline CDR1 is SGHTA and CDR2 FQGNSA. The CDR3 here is CASSLWTETQYF. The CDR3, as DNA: TGTGCCAGCAGCTTATGGACGGAGACCCAGTACTTC.

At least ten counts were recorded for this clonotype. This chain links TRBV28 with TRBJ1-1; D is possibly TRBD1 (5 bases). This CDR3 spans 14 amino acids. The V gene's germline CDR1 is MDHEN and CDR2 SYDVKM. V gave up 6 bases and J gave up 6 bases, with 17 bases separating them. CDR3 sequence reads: CASREQVFTSEAFF. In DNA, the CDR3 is TGTGCCAGCAGGGAACAGGTTTTCACTTCTGAAGCTTTCTTT. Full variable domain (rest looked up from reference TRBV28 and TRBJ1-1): DVKVTQSSRYLVKRTGEKVFLECVQDMDHENMFWYRQDPGLGLRLIYFSYDVKMKEKGDIPEGYSVSREKKERFSLILESASTNQTSMYLCASREQVFTSEAFFGQGTRLTVV.

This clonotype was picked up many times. The CDR3 sequence is CASSEETGRLGSEQYF. CDR3 in DNA: TGTGCCAGCAGTGAGGAGACAGGCCGCCTTGGCTCCGAGCAGTACTTC. The V and J genes are TRBV2 and TRBJ2-7, with TRBD1 as a possible D gene (6 bases). There are 16 residues in the CDR3. Germline V gene sequence: CDR1 SNHLY, CDR2 FYNNEI. V lost 3 bases, J lost 6 bases, and 21 bases lay in between.

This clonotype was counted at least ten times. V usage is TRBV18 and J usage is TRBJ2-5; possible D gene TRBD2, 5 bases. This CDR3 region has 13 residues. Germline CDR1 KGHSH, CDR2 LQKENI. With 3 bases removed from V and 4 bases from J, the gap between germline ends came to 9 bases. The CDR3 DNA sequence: TGTGCCAGCTCACCGATCGGAGGAGAGACCCAGTACTTC. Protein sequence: CASSPIGGETQYF.

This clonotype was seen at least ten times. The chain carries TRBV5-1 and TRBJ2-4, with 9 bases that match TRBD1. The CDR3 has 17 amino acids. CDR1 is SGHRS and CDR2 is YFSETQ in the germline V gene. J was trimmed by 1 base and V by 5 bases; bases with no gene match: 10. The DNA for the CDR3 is TGCGCCAGCAGTTATGGAGGACAGGGGTCTGCCAAAAACATTCAGTACTTC. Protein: CASSYGGQGSAKNIQYF. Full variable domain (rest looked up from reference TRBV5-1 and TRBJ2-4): KAGVTQTPRYLIKTRGQQVTLSCSPISGHRSVSWYQQTPGQGLQFLFEYFSETQRNKGNFPGRFSGRQFSNSRSEMNVSTLELGDSALYLCASSYGGQGSAKNIQYFGAGTRLSVL.

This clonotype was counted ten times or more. As DNA, the CDR3 is TGTGCCAGCAGTCGCGGGACAGCAAAAGAGACCCAGTACTTC. This encodes CASSRGTAKETQYF. The chain employs TRBV6-1 and TRBJ2-5; D is possibly TRBD1 (7 bases). CDR3 size: 14 residues. CDR1 MNHNS and CDR2 SASEGT come from the germline V gene. Trimming shortened V by 5 bases and J by 3 bases, and 13 bases separated the two germline ends.

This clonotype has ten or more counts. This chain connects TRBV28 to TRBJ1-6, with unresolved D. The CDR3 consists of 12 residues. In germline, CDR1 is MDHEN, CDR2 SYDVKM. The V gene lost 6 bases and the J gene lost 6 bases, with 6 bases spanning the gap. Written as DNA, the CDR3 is TGTGCCAGCAGCCTTGTTAATTCACCCCTCCACTTT. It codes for CASSLVNSPLHF.

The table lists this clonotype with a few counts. CDR3 region: CASSMSRDVDNSPLHF. The CDR3 nucleotides are TGTGCCAGCAGCATGTCCCGGGACGTAGATAATTCACCCCTCCACTTT. The chain is built from TRBV21-1 and TRBJ1-6; the table calls TRBD1, which could not be checked here. TRBV21-1 is a pseudogene segment. CDR3 length: 16 residues.

The CDR3 sequence: CASSKDLAQGVAFF. DNA for the CDR3: TGTGCCAGCAGCAAAGACTTAGCCCAGGGGGTAGCTTTCTTT. The chain combines TRBV7-2 with TRBJ1-1, with 7 bases matching TRBD1. Germline loops: CDR1 SGHTA, CDR2 FQGNSA. Germline trimming cut 5 bases from V and 10 bases from J; bases unmatched to any gene: 13. This CDR3 has 14 amino acids.

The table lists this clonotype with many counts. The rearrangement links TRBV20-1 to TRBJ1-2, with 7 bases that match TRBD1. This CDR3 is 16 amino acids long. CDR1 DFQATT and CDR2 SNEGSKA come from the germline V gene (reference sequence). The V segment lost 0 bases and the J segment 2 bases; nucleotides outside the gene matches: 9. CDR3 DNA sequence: TGCAGTGCTAGAGATCTAAGGGACAGTCAGAACTATGGCTACACCTTC. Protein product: CSARDLRDSQNYGYTF.

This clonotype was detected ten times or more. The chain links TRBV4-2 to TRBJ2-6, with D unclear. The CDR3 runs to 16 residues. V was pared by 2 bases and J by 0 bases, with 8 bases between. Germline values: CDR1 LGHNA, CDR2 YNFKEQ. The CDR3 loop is CASSQLQLSGANVLTF. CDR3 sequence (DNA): TGTGCCAGCAGCCAACTACAGCTCTCTGGGGCCAACGTCCTGACTTTC.

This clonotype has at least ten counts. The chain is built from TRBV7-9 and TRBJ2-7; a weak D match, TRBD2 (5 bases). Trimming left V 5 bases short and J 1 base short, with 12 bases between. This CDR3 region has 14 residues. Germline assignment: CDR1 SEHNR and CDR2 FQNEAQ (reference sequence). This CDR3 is CASSVGGRSYEQYF. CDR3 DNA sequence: TGTGCCAGCAGCGTAGGAGGCAGGTCCTACGAGCAGTACTTC.

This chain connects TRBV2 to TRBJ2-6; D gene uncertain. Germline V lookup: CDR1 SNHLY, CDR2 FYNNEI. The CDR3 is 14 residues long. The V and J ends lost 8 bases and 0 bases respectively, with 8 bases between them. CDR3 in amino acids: CASGRISGANVLTF. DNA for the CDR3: TGTGCCAGCGGCAGGATCTCTGGGGCCAACGTCCTGACTTTC.

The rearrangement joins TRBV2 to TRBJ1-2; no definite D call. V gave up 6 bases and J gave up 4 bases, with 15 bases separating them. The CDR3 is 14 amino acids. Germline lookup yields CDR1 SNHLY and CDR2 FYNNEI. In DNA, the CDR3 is TGTGCCAGCAGATACGAGGGCAGCCTCTATGGCTACACCTTC. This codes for CASRYEGSLYGYTF.

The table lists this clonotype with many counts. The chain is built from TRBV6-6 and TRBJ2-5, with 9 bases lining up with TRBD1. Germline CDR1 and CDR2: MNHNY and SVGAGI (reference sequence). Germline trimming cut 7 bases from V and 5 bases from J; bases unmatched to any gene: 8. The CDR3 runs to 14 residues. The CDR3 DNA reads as TGTGCCAGCACCAGGGACAGGGCTATCGAGACCCAGTACTTC. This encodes CASTRDRAIETQYF.

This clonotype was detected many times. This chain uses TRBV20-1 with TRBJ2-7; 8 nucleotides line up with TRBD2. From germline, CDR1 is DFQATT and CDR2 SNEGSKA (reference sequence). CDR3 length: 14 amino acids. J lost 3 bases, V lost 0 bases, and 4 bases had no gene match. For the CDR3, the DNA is TGCAGTGCTAGAGAGCGGGGGGTCTACTACGAGCAGTACTTC. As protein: CSARERGVYYEQYF.

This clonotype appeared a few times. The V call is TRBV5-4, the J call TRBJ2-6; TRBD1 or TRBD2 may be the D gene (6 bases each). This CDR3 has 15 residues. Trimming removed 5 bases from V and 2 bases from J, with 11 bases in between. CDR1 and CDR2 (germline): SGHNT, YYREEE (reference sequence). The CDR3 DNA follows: TGTGCCAGCAGGCTGGGGGGCGCTGGGGCCAACGTCCTGACTTTC. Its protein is CASRLGGAGANVLTF.

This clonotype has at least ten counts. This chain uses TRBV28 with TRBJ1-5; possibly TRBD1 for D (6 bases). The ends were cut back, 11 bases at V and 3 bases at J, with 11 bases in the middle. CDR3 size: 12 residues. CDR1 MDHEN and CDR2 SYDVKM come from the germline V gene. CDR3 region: CAGGGANQPQHF. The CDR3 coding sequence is TGTGCCGGCGGGGGGGCCAATCAGCCCCAGCATTTT. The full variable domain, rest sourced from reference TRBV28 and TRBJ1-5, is DVKVTQSSRYLVKRTGEKVFLECVQDMDHENMFWYRQDPGLGLRLIYFSYDVKMKEKGDIPEGYSVSREKKERFSLILESASTNQTSMYLCAGGGANQPQHFGDGTRLSIL.

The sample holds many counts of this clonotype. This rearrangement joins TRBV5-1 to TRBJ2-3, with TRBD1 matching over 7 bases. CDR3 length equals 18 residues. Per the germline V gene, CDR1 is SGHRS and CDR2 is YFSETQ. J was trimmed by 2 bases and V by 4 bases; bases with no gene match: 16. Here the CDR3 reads CASSVMGDPGQYTDTQYF. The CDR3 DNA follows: TGCGCCAGCAGCGTTATGGGGGACCCGGGACAGTACACAGATACGCAGTATTTT.

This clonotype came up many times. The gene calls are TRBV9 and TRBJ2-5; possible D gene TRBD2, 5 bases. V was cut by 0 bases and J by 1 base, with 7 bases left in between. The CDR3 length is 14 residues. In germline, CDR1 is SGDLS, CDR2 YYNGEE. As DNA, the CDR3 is TGTGCCAGCAGCGTAGCTGCGGGCCAAGAGACCCAGTACTTC. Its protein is CASSVAAGQETQYF.

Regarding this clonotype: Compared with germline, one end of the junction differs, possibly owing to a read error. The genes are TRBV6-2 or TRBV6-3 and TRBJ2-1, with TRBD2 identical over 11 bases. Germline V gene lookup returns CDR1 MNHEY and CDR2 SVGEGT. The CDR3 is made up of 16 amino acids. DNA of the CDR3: TGTGCCGGCAGTCAGCTAGCGGGGGGATCCTACAATGAGCAGTTCTTC. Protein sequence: CAGSQLAGGSYNEQFF.